This T cell receptor beta chain came from a study of response to subunit inactivated influenza vaccine. Findings of the study overall: Authors proposed each seasonal influenza vaccination draws in few new T cells.

J lost 3 bases, V lost 1 base, and 10 bases had no gene match. The CDR3 sequence is 16 residues long. CDR1 and CDR2 (germline): DFQATT, SNEGSKA (reference sequence). This clonotype was detected only a few times. The antigen is undetermined. In TCRdb, the RT-PCR reads were re-called with MiXCR into one record per CDR3 protein. The data show about 180,000 distinct CDR3 sequences, about 10% seen once. The source material was CD8+ T cells sorted from PBMCs, sampled around 25 months after vaccination. The source of this sequence is a man between 50 and 75 years old who received an inactivated influenza vaccine. The V call is TRBV20-1, the J call TRBJ2-3, with 7 bases that match TRBD2. The CDR3, as DNA: TGCAGTGCTAGAGGATTCGAGGCGGGAGCTACAGATACGCAGTATTTT. Encoded protein: CSARGFEAGATDTQYF.